A selection of T cell receptor beta chains follows, all from one sample in a study of blood T cell repertoires in COVID-19. Profiled with immunoSEQ multiplex PCR; TCRdb holds only in-frame clones, not every one. The table shows fewer than 400,000 clones, with around 84% occurring only once. Source material: PBMCs or T cells enriched from blood (not recorded which). These TCRs come from a woman aged 25 to 39 who had been exposed to COVID-19. Each CDR3 is given with its conserved first and last residue. The order of the fields is J gene, D gene, clone size, V gene, CDR3 DNA, CDR3 protein. The D gene is left open where the match is weak. Only part of the rows carry a size: once, few, many, or a class if the clone is expanded.

TRBJ2-4	NA	NA	TRBV28	TGTGCCAGCAGTCGCCTACAGAAAAACATTCAGTACTTC	CASSRLQKNIQYF
TRBJ2-3	NA	NA	TRBV27	TGTGCCAGCAGTTTAGGGGCCCTGAGCACAGATACGCAGTATTTT	CASSLGALSTDTQYF
TRBJ2-5	TRBD2	NA	TRBV2	TGTGCCAGCAGTGAGGGGACTAGCGGATACCAAGAGACCCAGTACTTC	CASSEGTSGYQETQYF
TRBJ2-1	NA	NA	TRBV7-9	TGTGCCAGCAGCCTCCAGGGGAACTGGAATGAGCAGTTCTTC	CASSLQGNWNEQFF
TRBJ1-5	NA	few	TRBV10-2	TGCGCCAGCAGTGAGACAAAAAAAAATCAGCCCCAGCATTTT	CASSETKKNQPQHF
TRBJ2-7	NA	NA	TRBV18	TGTGCCAGCTCACCGGCGGTAGGGACAAGCCCCTACGAGCAGTACTTC	CASSPAVGTSPYEQYF
TRBJ2-5	NA	many	TRBV5-1	TGCGCCAGCTTCCAGACAGGACAAGAGACCCAGTACTTC	CASFQTGQETQYF
TRBJ1-6	NA	NA	TRBV27	TGTGCCAGCAGTTTCACCCCCCGGAATTCACCCCTCCACTTT	CASSFTPRNSPLHF
TRBJ2-7	NA	NA	TRBV29-1	TGCAGCGTTGTACTACGGGACAAATCCTACGAGCAGTACTTC	CSVVLRDKSYEQYF
TRBJ2-7	NA	NA	TRBV9	TGTGCCAGCAGCGTAGAGGGGGGGACCTCCTCCTACGAGCAGTACTTC	CASSVEGGTSSYEQYF
TRBJ2-5	NA	once	TRBV20-1	TGCAGTGCTAGTTTGGAGGAGACCCAGTACTTC	CSASLEETQYF
TRBJ1-6	NA	NA	TRBV6-5	TGTGCCAGCAGTTACTCCAGGGAGGGTAATTCACCCCTCCACTTT	CASSYSREGNSPLHF
TRBJ2-7	NA	NA	TRBV6-5	TGTGCCAGCGAACCCGTGGGGCCTGTTTACGAGCAGTACTTC	CASEPVGPVYEQYF
TRBJ1-2	NA	NA	TRBV12-3/TRBV12-4	TGTGCCAGCAGTTCGGGGACTTACTATGGCTACACCTTC	CASSSGTYYGYTF
TRBJ2-2	NA	NA	TRBV9	TGTGCCAGCAGCGTAGCCAAGGGGTTGGCGAACACCGGGGAGCTGTTTTTT	CASSVAKGLANTGELFF
TRBJ2-3	NA	NA	TRBV12-3/TRBV12-4	TGTGCCAGCAGTTCAAACACAGATACGCAGTATTTT	CASSSNTDTQYF
TRBJ2-4	TRBD1	NA	TRBV10-3	TGTGCCATCGGGGACAGGGGGCGAGACATTCAGTACTTC	CAIGDRGRDIQYF
TRBJ2-1	TRBD2	NA	TRBV18	TGTGCCAGCTCACCTCCTAGCGGAAGCTACAATGAGCAGTTCTTC	CASSPPSGSYNEQFF
TRBJ1-1	NA	NA	TRBV5-6	TGTGCCAGCAGCTCCTTTGGGGGGTCCGTGGAAGCTTTCTTT	CASSSFGGSVEAFF
TRBJ1-5	NA	NA	TRBV27	TGTGCCAGCAGTTCCCTCCTAACCCGAGGCAATCAGCCCCAGCATTTT	CASSSLLTRGNQPQHF
TRBJ1-3	NA	NA	TRBV4-3	TGCGCCAGCAGCCAAGAACCGGACAGTGATGGAAACACCATATATTTT	CASSQEPDSDGNTIYF
TRBJ2-2	NA	NA	TRBV18	TGTGCCAGCTCACCGTATCCTGCGAACACCGGGGAGCTGTTTTTT	CASSPYPANTGELFF
TRBJ2-7	TRBD1	NA	TRBV27	TGTGCCAGCAGTTTCGGACAGGGCGACGAGCAGTACTTC	CASSFGQGDEQYF
TRBJ2-3	TRBD2	NA	TRBV2	TGTGCCAGCAACGGCGGGGGAAACACAGATACGCAGTATTTT	CASNGGGNTDTQYF
TRBJ2-3	NA	NA	TRBV18	TGTGCCAGCTCACCAATCAGAATCGAAACCACAGATACGCAGTATTTT	CASSPIRIETTDTQYF
TRBJ1-6	NA	NA	TRBV12-3/TRBV12-4	TGTGCCAGCAGTTTTGACGGGAATTCACCCCTCCACTTT	CASSFDGNSPLHF
TRBJ1-2	TRBD1	NA	TRBV28	TGTGCCAGCGCTGACCCGGGACAGTACTATGGCTACACCTTC	CASADPGQYYGYTF
TRBJ2-1	NA	many	TRBV12-3/TRBV12-4	TGTGCCAGCAGTGCTTTTGGTCTCGGGCAGTTCTTC	CASSAFGLGQFF
TRBJ2-4	TRBD1	NA	TRBV28	TGTGCCAGCACCATGGCGGGACAGGGAAAAAACATTCAGTACTTC	CASTMAGQGKNIQYF
TRBJ2-1	NA	NA	TRBV5-6	TGTGCCAGCAGCTTGACCGGGTTGATGAATGAGCAGTTCTTC	CASSLTGLMNEQFF
TRBJ1-6	NA	NA	TRBV4-3	TGCGCCAGCAGCCCAGGGGTTGGGAATTCACCCCTCCACTTT	CASSPGVGNSPLHF
TRBJ2-5	TRBD2	NA	TRBV3-1/TRBV3-2	TGTGCCAGCAGCCTCGGACTAGCGGTCTTCCAAGAGACCCAGTACTTC	CASSLGLAVFQETQYF
TRBJ2-2	TRBD1	NA	TRBV5-1	TGCGCCAGCAGCAGGGGACAGTCGAACACCGGGGAGCTGTTTTTT	CASSRGQSNTGELFF
TRBJ1-1	NA	NA	TRBV10-3	TGTGCCGCCCGAGGAGTACAGGGTGCCGAAGCTTTCTTT	CAARGVQGAEAFF